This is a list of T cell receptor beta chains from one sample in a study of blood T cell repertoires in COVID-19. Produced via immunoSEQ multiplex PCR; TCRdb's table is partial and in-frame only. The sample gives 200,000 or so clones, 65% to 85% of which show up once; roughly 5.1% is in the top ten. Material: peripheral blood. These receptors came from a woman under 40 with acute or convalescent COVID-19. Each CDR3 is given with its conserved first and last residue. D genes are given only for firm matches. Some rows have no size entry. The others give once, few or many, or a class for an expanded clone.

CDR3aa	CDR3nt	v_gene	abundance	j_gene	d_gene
CASSLLAGGPYEQYF	TGCGCCAGCAGCTTACTAGCGGGAGGCCCCTACGAGCAGTACTTC	TRBV5-1	-	TRBJ2-7	TRBD2
CASSPEGGSTDTQYF	TGTGCCAGCAGCCCCGAAGGGGGCAGCACAGATACGCAGTATTTT	TRBV7-9	-	TRBJ2-3	TRBD1
CSFRLTGVKGNEQFF	TGCAGCTTTCGCTTAACAGGTGTAAAAGGGAATGAGCAGTTCTTC	TRBV29-1	-	TRBJ2-1	-
CASSLAMTGNYGYTF	TGTGCCAGCAGCTTAGCGATGACAGGGAACTATGGCTACACCTTC	TRBV7-2	-	TRBJ1-2	TRBD1
CATSRIGTGQEKLFF	TGTGCCACCAGCAGAATTGGGACAGGGCAAGAAAAACTGTTTTTT	TRBV15	once	TRBJ1-4	TRBD1
CASSRDRAGRGTEAFF	TGTGCCAGTAGTAGGGACAGGGCGGGTCGTGGCACTGAAGCTTTCTTT	TRBV19	-	TRBJ1-1	TRBD1
CASSASQGNTEAFF	TGTGCCAGCAGCGCCTCACAGGGGAACACTGAAGCTTTCTTT	TRBV7-6	-	TRBJ1-1	-
CASSEPRNYGYTF	TGTGCCAGCAGTGAACCTAGGAACTATGGCTACACCTTC	TRBV28	-	TRBJ1-2	-
CASSDVGGGQKTQYF	TGTGCCAGCAGCGATGTAGGGGGGGGCCAGAAGACCCAGTACTTC	TRBV6-2/TRBV6-3	-	TRBJ2-5	-
CASSLGTSGYNEQFF	TGTGCCAGCAGTTTAGGGACTAGCGGATACAATGAGCAGTTCTTC	TRBV28	-	TRBJ2-1	TRBD2
CASSPATGNYGYTF	TGTGCCAGCAGCCCTGCGACAGGGAACTATGGCTACACCTTC	TRBV3-1/TRBV3-2	-	TRBJ1-2	TRBD1
CSEKQRINYGYTF	TGCAGCGAAAAACAGCGGATTAACTATGGCTACACCTTC	TRBV29-1	-	TRBJ1-2	-
CSVETGSSYEQYF	TGCAGCGTTGAGACGGGGAGCTCCTACGAGCAGTACTTC	TRBV29-1	-	TRBJ2-7	-
CASSYRGRGTDTQYF	TGTGCCAGCAGTTACCGGGGTAGGGGCACAGATACGCAGTATTTT	TRBV6-2/TRBV6-3	-	TRBJ2-3	-
CAWSVYGTGELFF	TGTGCCTGGAGTGTTTACGGCACCGGGGAGCTGTTTTTT	TRBV30	-	TRBJ2-2	-
CASNGPGDEQFF	TGTGCCAGCAATGGGCCCGGGGATGAGCAGTTCTTC	TRBV12-3/TRBV12-4	-	TRBJ2-1	-
CASSPGAGDVSSGYTF	TGTGCCAGCAGCCCGGGCGCAGGGGACGTGTCTTCTGGCTACACCTTC	TRBV7-9	-	TRBJ1-2	-
CASSLAGGTYEQYF	TGTGCCAGCAGCCTAGCGGGGGGTACCTACGAGCAGTACTTC	TRBV7-3	once	TRBJ2-7	TRBD2
CASSQGTGGGNQPQHF	TGCGCCAGCAGCCAGGGGACAGGGGGCGGGAATCAGCCCCAGCATTTT	TRBV5-1	-	TRBJ1-5	TRBD1
CASSQGDSLNTGELFF	TGTGCCAGCAGCCAGGGGGACTCTTTAAACACCGGGGAGCTGTTTTTT	TRBV11-2	-	TRBJ2-2	-
CASSLGRQGNNYGYTF	TGCGCCAGCAGCTTGGGGCGACAGGGCAACAACTATGGCTACACCTTC	TRBV5-1	-	TRBJ1-2	TRBD1
CASSLIGTGGTGNEQFF	TGTGCCAGCAGCCTAATAGGGACAGGGGGAACGGGTAATGAGCAGTTCTTC	TRBV25-1	-	TRBJ2-1	TRBD1
CAWDTTDEKLFF	TGTGCCTGGGACACAACAGATGAAAAACTGTTTTTT	TRBV30	-	TRBJ1-4	-
CASSLMGVSYNEQFF	TGTGCCAGCAGCTTAATGGGAGTCTCCTACAATGAGCAGTTCTTC	TRBV11-3	-	TRBJ2-1	-
CASSLSEHTEAFF	TGTGCCAGCAGCCTTAGTGAACACACTGAAGCTTTCTTT	TRBV5-4	-	TRBJ1-1	-
CASRTGGYEQYF	TGTGCCAGCCGAACAGGGGGGTACGAGCAGTACTTC	TRBV6-5	-	TRBJ2-7	TRBD1
CASSLEAAGARAGELFF	TGTGCCAGCAGCTTAGAAGCCGCGGGGGCGAGGGCCGGGGAGCTGTTTTTT	TRBV11-2	-	TRBJ2-2	-
CATSDGTSGGLSEDTQYF	TGTGCCACCAGTGACGGGACTAGCGGGGGCCTTAGTGAAGATACGCAGTATTTT	TRBV24-1	-	TRBJ2-3	TRBD2
CAIKGVGDTEAFF	TGTGCCATCAAGGGGGTAGGGGACACTGAAGCTTTCTTT	TRBV10-3	-	TRBJ1-1	-
CASSQGGQSYEQYF	TGTGCCAGCAGCCAAGGGGGGCAGTCCTACGAGCAGTACTTC	TRBV4-2	many	TRBJ2-7	-
CASSPSGGRDTEAFF	TGTGCCAGCAGCCCGTCGGGGGGTCGGGACACTGAAGCTTTCTTT	TRBV3-1/TRBV3-2	-	TRBJ1-1	-
CASSPQGRGADTQYF	TGTGCCAGCAGCCCCCAAGGTCGGGGTGCAGATACGCAGTATTTT	TRBV11-2	-	TRBJ2-3	-
CSATRDRGVGAFF	TGCAGCGCGACTAGGGACCGGGGGGTCGGAGCTTTCTTT	TRBV29-1	-	TRBJ1-1	-
CASSLPPDREGDEQYF	TGTGCCAGCAGCTTGCCACCGGACAGGGAGGGCGACGAGCAGTACTTC	TRBV7-2	once	TRBJ2-7	-
CASSPGQGRNYGYTF	TGCGCCAGCAGTCCCGGACAGGGTAGGAACTATGGCTACACCTTC	TRBV5-1	-	TRBJ1-2	TRBD1
CASSLYSAPDTQYF	TGTGCCAGCAGCCTCTATAGCGCCCCAGATACGCAGTATTTT	TRBV5-6	-	TRBJ2-3	-
CSVMGREETQYF	TGCAGCGTTATGGGCAGGGAAGAGACCCAGTACTTC	TRBV29-1	few	TRBJ2-5	-
CASSLTGPPGQKLFF	TGTGCCAGCAGCCTTACAGGGCCCCCCGGTCAAAAACTGTTTTTT	TRBV5-4	-	TRBJ1-4	-
CASSFASSYEQYF	TGTGCCAGCAGCTTTGCGAGCTCCTACGAGCAGTACTTC	TRBV5-6	-	TRBJ2-7	-
CASSTASGGAYEQYF	TGTGCCAGCAGCACGGCTAGCGGGGGGGCCTACGAGCAGTACTTC	TRBV28	-	TRBJ2-7	TRBD2
CASSLYGRANTEAFF	TGTGCCAGCAGTTTATATGGCAGGGCGAACACTGAAGCTTTCTTT	TRBV28	-	TRBJ1-1	-
CASKSRSRGNTIYF	TGTGCCAGCAAATCGAGGTCGCGAGGAAACACCATATATTTT	TRBV6-5	-	TRBJ1-3	-
CATVGDRGRNIQYF	TGTGCCACCGTTGGAGACAGGGGAAGGAACATTCAGTACTTC	TRBV2	-	TRBJ2-4	TRBD1
CASSQESPGEAGYGETQYF	TGCGCCAGCAGCCAAGAGTCCCCCGGGGAAGCGGGTTACGGGGAGACCCAGTACTTC	TRBV4-3	-	TRBJ2-5	-
CASSRDSSGNTIYF	TGTGCCAGCAGCCGGGACAGCTCTGGAAACACCATATATTTT	TRBV2	-	TRBJ1-3	TRBD1
CASSLPGQISSYNEQFF	TGTGCCAGCAGTTTGCCGGGACAAATTTCCTCCTACAATGAGCAGTTCTTC	TRBV28	-	TRBJ2-1	-
CASSLYGYSRDEQYF	TGTGCCAGCAGTTTATATGGCTACAGCAGGGACGAGCAGTACTTC	TRBV28	once	TRBJ2-7	-
CASRDRGLGNEKLFF	TGTGCCAGCAGAGACAGGGGCTTGGGTAATGAAAAACTGTTTTTT	TRBV2	-	TRBJ1-4	TRBD1
CASSFDRVGYTF	TGCGCCAGCAGCTTCGACAGGGTTGGCTACACCTTC	TRBV5-1	-	TRBJ1-2	TRBD1
CASSFDGAGNTEAFF	TGTGCCAGCAGCTTTGATGGGGCAGGGAACACTGAAGCTTTCTTT	TRBV7-2	-	TRBJ1-1	-
CASSQERKTYGYTF	TGTGCCAGCAGCCAAGAGAGGAAGACCTATGGCTACACCTTC	TRBV3-1/TRBV3-2	-	TRBJ1-2	-
CASSTSRDSVSITNEKLFF	TGTGCCAGCAGCACTAGCCGGGACAGCGTGTCCATAACTAATGAAAAACTGTTTTTT	TRBV7-9	few	TRBJ1-4	TRBD1